This record concerns one TCR beta chain sequence. The antigen it binds to is not known. No qualities accompany the bases; no much larger clone lies one base away. According to the germline V gene, CDR1 reads SGHAT and CDR2 reads FQNNGV. Spanning cysteine to phenylalanine, the CDR3 consists of 16 amino acids. Only the CDR3 DNA is retained, 48 bases long and in frame from the first base. V is reduced by 3 bases and J by 3 bases, leaving a spacing of 18 bases between them. Libraries were built with the immunoSEQ multiplex PCR assay. Each sample had 9 x 10^4 or so TCR templates assayed by the deep sequencing platform. Genomic DNA extracted from sorted T cells was used for TCRbeta CDR3 sequencing. The authors' analysis ran thus. Clonal analysis of TCRbeta CDR3 data was done in the R programming language. Unstimulated samples were compared with post-reaction CFSE-low samples to define alloreactive CD4+ and CD8+ clones. By matching sequences to the repertoires of sorted unstimulated Treg and non-Treg cells, each alloreactive CD4+ clone was assigned a regulatory or non-regulatory origin. TCRdb retrieved this table from immuneACCESS and kept in-frame rearrangements only. Not all clones are present; in checked studies, unresolved V genes account for under half, and no reason is known for the remainder. The DNA was the basis for D and trimming; V, J and clone size are from that table. For this sample there are around 100,000 clones; about 91% appear just once. The ten biggest clones cover just over 2.5% of the sample.

These data are taken from a study of siplizumab effects on memory and regulatory T cells (dated by TCRdb to between 2019 and 2020). Turning to the overall study: The effect of the anti-CD2 antibody siplizumab on alloreactive T-cell subsets was examined in allogeneic mixed lymphocyte reactions constructed from human PBMCs.

Sorted unstimulated T cells, along with proliferating T cells recovered from mixed lymphocyte reactions, underwent TCRbeta CDR3 sequencing. Fresh whole blood from nine to eleven HLA-typed healthy donors was used to isolate PBMCs. Overall results and qualifications from the work: The cumulative frequency of alloreactive sequences that could be traced back to unstimulated CD4+ memory T cells was significantly reduced by siplizumab. Because sequences below about 10^-5 frequency were poorly captured, only a minor fraction of alloreactive clones could be mapped to unstimulated subsets. Whether proliferating Tregs from siplizumab cultures were suppressive was not functionally confirmed. Among mappable alloreactive CD4+ clones, an average Treg-derived fraction of about 69% was observed with siplizumab, compared with approximately 30% in control reactions. Unstimulated naive T cells appeared to be more diverse than memory T cells, and naive cells seemed to make a substantial contribution to the alloresponse. For roughly 75-96% of proliferating CD4+ or CD8+ clones, no naive or memory phenotype could be assigned.

The receptor comes from a human donor in good health. Some clones in this sample may be carry-over from other donors' samples. The rearrangement joined TRBV11-2 to TRBJ2-7, and possibly TRBD1, on 6 matching bases. The sample comprised CD4+ T cells sorted from blood. The nucleotides are TGTGCCAGCAGCTTGATCGGGCAGGGGACCCTCTACGAGCAGTACTTC. Its protein is CASSLIGQGTLYEQYF.